These 24 T cell receptor beta chains were sequenced from one sample in a study of blood T cell repertoires in COVID-19. Measured with immunoSEQ multiplex PCR; TCRdb has only the in-frame clones, and not every one. The sample contains under 300,000 clones, about 88% of which appear only once. The specimen was PBMCs or T cells enriched from blood (not recorded which). These receptors were collected from a woman between 50 and 59 years old who had recovered from COVID-19.

V and J are TRBV7-9 and TRBJ2-1; the D gene is possibly TRBD2 (6 bases). Germline CDR1 reads SEHNR; CDR2 reads FQNEAQ (reference sequence). The CDR3 consists of 15 residues. V gave up 3 bases and J gave up 8 bases, with 17 bases separating them. The CDR3 sequence: CASSFDSGSLDEQFF. The CDR3 nucleotides read TGTGCCAGCAGCTTTGACTCCGGGAGTTTGGATGAGCAGTTCTTC.

CDR3 in DNA: TGCAGTGCCACCCCTGAGGCTGAAGCTTTCTTT. Translating it yields CSATPEAEAFF. This chain uses TRBV20-1 with TRBJ1-1; D is undetermined. Germline lookup yields CDR1 DFQATT and CDR2 SNEGSKA (reference sequence). The CDR3 totals 11 residues. V was trimmed by 6 bases and J by 6 bases, leaving 11 bases between them.

The rearrangement links TRBV10-3 to TRBJ1-4, with D perhaps TRBD1 (5 bases). Deletions cut 0 bases from V and 10 bases from J, with 9 bases between. The CDR3 is made up of 13 amino acids. CDR1 ENHRY and CDR2 SYGVKD come from the germline V gene. CDR3: CAISESRGGKLFF. In DNA form, the CDR3 reads TGTGCCATCAGTGAGTCAAGGGGTGGAAAACTGTTTTTT.

The chain carries TRBV15 and TRBJ2-1, with D unresolved. Germline-derived CDR1 and CDR2 are LNHNV and YYDKDF (reference sequence). The CDR3 totals 16 residues. V was cut by 3 bases and J by 0 bases, with 12 bases left in between. The CDR3 sequence: CATSREPRSSYNEQFF. CDR3 DNA sequence: TGTGCCACCAGCAGGGAGCCTCGCTCCTCCTACAATGAGCAGTTCTTC.

The chain carries TRBV2 and TRBJ1-2; 10 nucleotides agree with TRBD1. In germline, CDR1 is SNHLY, CDR2 FYNNEI. The ends lost 5 bases at V and 6 bases at J; junction bases unmatched: 12. CDR3 length equals 16 residues. The CDR3 DNA reads TGTGCCAGCAGTTTATTGATACCGGGACAGGGGAATGGCTACACCTTC. This encodes CASSLLIPGQGNGYTF.

V is TRBV7-3 and J is TRBJ2-6, with 7 bases lining up with TRBD1. Germline-derived CDR1 and CDR2 are SGHTA and FQGTGA. With 5 bases clipped from V and 0 bases from J, the junction kept 7 bases outside the gene matches. CDR3 length: 17 residues. CDR3 residues: CASSPQGRSSGANVLTF. The CDR3 coding sequence is TGTGCCAGCAGCCCACAGGGGCGAAGCTCTGGGGCCAACGTCCTGACTTTC.

The rearrangement uses TRBV5-1 and TRBJ1-2, with D unresolved. V was shortened by 0 bases and J by 1 base, with 7 bases between the two germline ends. Per germline, CDR1 SGHRS and CDR2 YFSETQ. CDR3 length: 14 residues. The CDR3 DNA is TGCGCCAGCAGCTTGGGACAATTTAACTATGGCTACACCTTC. Amino acid sequence: CASSLGQFNYGYTF.

CDR3 sequence reads: CASSPGTRVYNEQFF. As DNA, the CDR3 is TGTGCCAGCAGCCCCGGGACTAGGGTCTACAATGAGCAGTTCTTC. The chain has TRBV27 and TRBJ2-1, with TRBD2 identical over 8 bases. Germline CDR1 and CDR2: MNHEY and SMNVEV (reference sequence). J lost 3 bases, V lost 6 bases, and 7 bases had no gene match. The CDR3 consists of 15 residues.

Here the CDR3 DNA reads TGTGCCATCAATCAGGACGGGGTCTTTACCGGGGAGCTGTTTTTT. Amino acid sequence: CAINQDGVFTGELFF. This chain connects TRBV10-3 to TRBJ2-2, with D possibly TRBD2 on 5 matching bases. Germline V gives CDR1 ENHRY, CDR2 SYGVKD. Trimming shortened V by 7 bases and J by 5 bases, and 17 bases separated the two germline ends. The CDR3 length is 15 residues.

The V call is TRBV5-1, the J call TRBJ2-3; TRBD2 agrees at 11 bases. This CDR3 is built from 15 residues. Per germline, CDR1 SGHRS and CDR2 YFSETQ. V trimming: 5 bases; J trimming: 5 bases; junction bases outside the gene matches: 7. DNA of the CDR3: TGCGCCAGCAGAATACTAGCGGGAGTTGGAGATACGCAGTATTTT. As protein: CASRILAGVGDTQYF.

This clone occurred once. The chain couples TRBV11-2 to TRBJ2-3; D not resolved. Per the germline V gene, CDR1 is SGHAT and CDR2 is FQNNGV. Trimming pared 4 bases from V and 0 bases from J, leaving 11 bases between. There are 15 residues in the CDR3. The CDR3 DNA follows: TGTGCCAGCAGCTACCCCCGTACTAGCACAGATACGCAGTATTTT. Translation gives CASSYPRTSTDTQYF.

The chain couples TRBV6-5 to TRBJ2-3; 7 bases align to TRBD2. This CDR3 region has 15 residues. Trimming took 4 bases from V and 4 from J; bases not matched to a gene: 8. Per the germline V gene, CDR1 is MNHEY and CDR2 is SVGAGI. The CDR3 loop reads CASSSLAGYPDTQYF. The DNA for the CDR3 is TGTGCCAGCAGTTCCTTAGCGGGTTACCCAGATACGCAGTATTTT.

CDR3 protein: CASPPGPLKTLSARRRAYNEQFF. CDR3 nucleotides: TGTGCCAGCCCCCCCGGGCCCTTAAAGACTCTTAGCGCCAGGAGGCGGGCCTACAATGAGCAGTTCTTC. The chain couples TRBV28 to TRBJ2-1; D may be TRBD2 (5 bases). Per the germline V gene, CDR1 is MDHEN and CDR2 is SYDVKM. This CDR3 has 23 amino acids. V lost 8 bases, J lost 2 bases, and 40 bases lay in between.

The V and J genes are TRBV18 and TRBJ2-3, with a possible D match to TRBD2 (5 bases). This CDR3 has 15 residues. From germline, CDR1 is KGHSH and CDR2 LQKENI. V was trimmed by 3 bases and J by 2 bases, leaving 12 bases between them. CDR3: CASSPQTGVTDTQYF. CDR3 in DNA: TGTGCCAGCTCACCCCAAACCGGGGTCACAGATACGCAGTATTTT.

The V call is TRBV2, the J call TRBJ2-5; D gene unclear. Germline CDR1 SNHLY, CDR2 FYNNEI. V gave up 4 bases and J gave up 1 base, with 7 bases separating them. The CDR3 has 13 amino acids. CDR3 DNA: TGTGCCAGCAGTGTATGGCCCCAAGAGACCCAGTACTTC. Translating gives CASSVWPQETQYF.

The J gene is TRBJ1-2, the V gene TRBV7-2; possible D gene TRBD1, 6 bases. This CDR3 spans 15 amino acids. V lost 4 bases and J lost 4, with 16 bases in between. Germline assignment: CDR1 SGHTA and CDR2 FQGNSA. In nucleotides, the CDR3 is TGTGCCAGCAGCTCCGACCTAGGGGGGGGCTATGGCTACACCTTC. Translating it yields CASSSDLGGGYGYTF.

V usage is TRBV9 and J usage is TRBJ2-1, with TRBD2 matching 9 bases. This CDR3 has 17 amino acids. The ends lost 2 bases at V and 9 bases at J; junction bases unmatched: 15. Germline CDR1 and CDR2: SGDLS and YYNGEE. Written as DNA, the CDR3 is TGTGCCAGCAGCGTTGACGAAGGTAGCGGGAGAGGAAGTGAGCAGTTCTTC. Protein: CASSVDEGSGRGSEQFF.

This rearrangement joins TRBV7-6 to TRBJ1-3, with D perhaps matching TRBD1 (5 bases). The germline V and J ends were trimmed by 5 bases and 4 bases, with 18 bases remaining between them. The germline V gene encodes CDR1 SGHVS and CDR2 FNYEAQ. The CDR3 is 16 amino acids. The CDR3 DNA reads as TGTGCCAGCAGCCCCCGGGAGGGACGAGCGGGAAACACCATATATTTT. Its protein is CASSPREGRAGNTIYF.

V usage is TRBV7-9 and J usage is TRBJ2-5, with TRBD1 matching over 8 bases. V lost 5 bases and J lost 5; bases outside the gene matches: 4. Per the germline V gene, CDR1 is SEHNR and CDR2 is FQNEAQ (reference sequence). The CDR3 is made up of 13 amino acids. The CDR3 reads CASSPRGPETQYF. The CDR3 DNA sequence: TGTGCCAGCAGCCCCAGGGGGCCGGAGACCCAGTACTTC.

The V call is TRBV6-2 or TRBV6-3, the J call TRBJ2-7; 10 positions match TRBD1. Germline trimming cut 5 bases from V and 3 bases from J; bases unmatched to any gene: 4. Germline V gene lookup returns CDR1 MNHEY and CDR2 SVGEGT. CDR3 length equals 14 residues. The CDR3 DNA follows: TGTGCCAGCAGTGCGTGGGACAGGGGCTACGAGCAGTACTTC. The encoded protein is CASSAWDRGYEQYF.

The chain employs TRBV5-6 and TRBJ2-7; D is undetermined. The CDR3 covers 13 residues. Germline values: CDR1 SGHDT, CDR2 YYEEEE. The V end was cut by 1 base, the J end by 2 bases, with 7 bases between. The CDR3 loop reads CASSLLFAYEQYF. The CDR3 coding sequence is TGTGCCAGCAGCTTGCTGTTCGCCTACGAGCAGTACTTC. Full variable domain (missing parts from reference TRBV5-6 and TRBJ2-7): DAGVTQSPTHLIKTRGQQVTLRCSPKSGHDTVSWYQQALGQGPQFIFQYYEEEERQRGNFPDRFSGHQFPNYSSELNVNALLLGDSALYLCASSLLFAYEQYFGPGTRLTVT.

The rearrangement links TRBV7-3 to TRBJ2-7; 7 nucleotides match TRBD1. J was trimmed by 11 bases and V by 5 bases; bases with no gene match: 6. CDR3 length: 11 amino acids. The germline V gene encodes CDR1 SGHTA and CDR2 FQGTGA. CDR3 residues: CASSDTGVKYF. In DNA, the CDR3 is TGTGCCAGCAGCGATACAGGGGTCAAGTACTTC.

This clone occurred a few times. The chain uses TRBV28 and TRBJ1-5; TRBD1 might be the D (5 bases). This CDR3 region has 14 residues. Between the trimmed V and J ends, which lost 3 bases and 4 bases, there was a span of 10 bases. The germline gives CDR1 MDHEN, CDR2 SYDVKM. The CDR3 DNA follows: TGTGCCAGCAGTTTTCCAGGGAGGAATCAGCCCCAGCATTTT. Its translation: CASSFPGRNQPQHF.

The chain combines TRBV19 with TRBJ2-7, with TRBD1 matching over 7 bases. This CDR3 is 15 amino acids long. Germline loops: CDR1 LNHDA, CDR2 SQIVND (reference sequence). Trimming at V came to 3 bases and at J to 3 bases, leaving 8 bases not matched to a gene. The CDR3 region has the DNA TGTGCCAGTAGTATGTCGTCAGGGGGTATCTACGAGCAGTACTTC. The encoded protein is CASSMSSGGIYEQYF.